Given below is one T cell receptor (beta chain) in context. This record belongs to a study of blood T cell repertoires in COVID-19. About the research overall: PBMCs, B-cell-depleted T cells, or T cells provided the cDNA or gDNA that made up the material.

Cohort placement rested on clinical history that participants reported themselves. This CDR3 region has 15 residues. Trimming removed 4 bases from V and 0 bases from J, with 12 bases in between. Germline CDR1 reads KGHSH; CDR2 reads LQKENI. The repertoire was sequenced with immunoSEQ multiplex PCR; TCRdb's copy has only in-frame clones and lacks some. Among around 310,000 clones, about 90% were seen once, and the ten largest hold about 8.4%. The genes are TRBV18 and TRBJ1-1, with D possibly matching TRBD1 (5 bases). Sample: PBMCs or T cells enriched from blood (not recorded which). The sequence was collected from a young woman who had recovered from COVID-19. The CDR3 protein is CASSLQGGVNTEAFF. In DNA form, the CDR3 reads TGTGCCAGCTCACTTCAGGGAGGAGTGAACACTGAAGCTTTCTTT.